Listed below are T cell receptor beta chains from one sample, sequenced in a study of cytomegalovirus exposure and HLA in healthy donors. Here immunoSEQ multiplex PCR was the method, and the copy in TCRdb shows in-frame clones only, minus some. Here the sample spans 100,000 to 150,000 clones, about 80% being singletons. Sequences were obtained from PBMCs. The source is a woman aged 45-65 years in good health and CMV-seronegative. The CDR3 runs from the conserved cysteine through the conserved F or W. D genes are given only for firm matches. Rows give clone size only sometimes, using once, few, many, or a class for an expanded clone.

TRBJ2-3 | TRBV5-1 | - | 16 | - | TGCGCCAGCAGCCGTCGCGCGGTCGACAGCACAGATACGCAGTATTTT | CASSRRAVDSTDTQYF
TRBJ1-6 | TRBV30 | - | 13 | - | TGTGCCTGGAGTGGTCAGGAAGATTCACCCCTCCACTTT | CAWSGQEDSPLHF
TRBJ2-1 | TRBV19 | once | 17 | TRBD2 | TGTGCCAGTAGTATCGGTGAGGGAGGGTCCTACTACAATGAGCAGTTCTTC | CASSIGEGGSYYNEQFF
TRBJ2-1 | TRBV5-6 | - | 17 | - | TGTGCCAGCAGCTCTTGGGGGGGGGCGGGAGCTTACAATGAGCAGTTCTTC | CASSSWGGAGAYNEQFF
TRBJ2-1 | TRBV19 | - | 14 | TRBD1 | TGTGCCAGCCACTCCGACAGGGCGGACAATGAGCAGTTCTTC | CASHSDRADNEQFF
TRBJ1-2 | TRBV28 | - | 13 | - | TGTGCCAGCAGCCGATCAGGGAAGGCTGGCTACACCTTC | CASSRSGKAGYTF
TRBJ1-1 | TRBV7-9 | - | 14 | TRBD1 | TGTGCCAGCAGCTTAAGGGGGCCCGGCACTGAAGCTTTCTTT | CASSLRGPGTEAFF
TRBJ1-2 | TRBV7-9 | - | 11 | - | TGTGCCAGCGGGGCAGGAGATGGCTACACCTTC | CASGAGDGYTF
TRBJ2-7 | TRBV29-1 | - | 12 | - | TGCAGCGTTGTTTCAGCGGGCTACGAGCAGTACTTC | CSVVSAGYEQYF
TRBJ2-7 | TRBV6-7 | - | 14 | TRBD2 | TGTGCCAGTAGTAGCGGGGAGAGCTCCTACGAGCAGTACTTC | CASSSGESSYEQYF
TRBJ2-3 | TRBV10-3 | - | 15 | - | TGTGCCATCAGTGTTCGGGACACCTCTGTAGATACGCAGTATTTT | CAISVRDTSVDTQYF
TRBJ1-1 | TRBV9 | - | 13 | - | TGTGCCAGCAGCCTACAGAGAACAGGGAAAGCTTTCTTT | CASSLQRTGKAFF
TRBJ2-7 | TRBV7-3 | - | 16 | TRBD2 | TGTGCCAGCAGCCCCGCTAGCGGGAGGGCAAGTGGAGAGCAGTACTTC | CASSPASGRASGEQYF
TRBJ2-7 | TRBV7-8 | - | 14 | - | TGTGCCAGCAGCTCGACGACAGAGTCCTACGAGCAGTACTTC | CASSSTTESYEQYF
TRBJ2-1 | TRBV4-3 | - | 15 | TRBD2 | TGCGCCAGCAGCGACGGACTAGCCTTGTTCGATGAGCAGTTCTTC | CASSDGLALFDEQFF
TRBJ2-1 | TRBV5-1 | - | 12 | - | TGCGCCAGCAGCTTGACGAGCAATGAGCAGTTCTTC | CASSLTSNEQFF